These 18 T cell receptor beta chains share one sample of origin, sequenced in a study of T-cell memory formation after mild COVID-19. One entry per CDR3 protein results from TCRdb running MiXCR on the 5' RACE reads. The table lists around 200,000 distinct CDR3 sequences, around 25% of them singletons. The specimen was PBMCs or a T cell subset sorted from them (not recorded which). These receptors came from an adult woman who had mild COVID-19 (a few samples of this study predate the infection). Cell type and time point are not known.

This clonotype was observed a handful of times. V and J are TRBV7-9 and TRBJ2-7; D might be TRBD1 or TRBD2, each matching 5 bases. Germline-derived CDR1 and CDR2 are SEHNR and FQNEAQ (reference sequence). Trimming removed 0 bases at V and 6 bases at J, with 9 bases between. CDR3 length equals 13 residues. The CDR3 DNA is TGTGCCAGCAGCTTAGCGGGGACGGGCGAGCAGTACTTC. Protein product: CASSLAGTGEQYF. Filled out from reference TRBV7-9 and TRBJ2-7, the complete variable domain reads DTGVSQNPRHKITKRGQNVTFRCDPISEHNRLYWYRQTLGQGPEFLTYFQNEAQLEKSRLLSDRFSAERPKGSFSTLEIQRTEQGDSAMYLCASSLAGTGEQYFGPGTRLTVT.

This clonotype showed up just a few times. For the CDR3, the DNA is TGTGCCAGCAGTCCGCCGTGGCAGACCCAGTACTTC. The encoded protein is CASSPPWQTQYF. The chain couples TRBV12-3 or TRBV12-4 to TRBJ2-5; D is unclear. This CDR3 has 12 amino acids. V was shortened by 5 bases and J by 6 bases, with 10 bases between the two germline ends.

The chain recombines TRBV5-1 with TRBJ2-1, with 8 bases matching TRBD1. V trimming: 1 base; J trimming: 6 bases; junction bases outside the gene matches: 6. CDR1 is SGHRS, CDR2 YFSETQ, per germline. The CDR3 is 15 amino acids. CDR3 nucleotide sequence: TGCGCCAGCAGCTTGCCACAGGGGGAAATCAATGAGCAGTTCTTC. Translation: CASSLPQGEINEQFF.

This clonotype was found many times. The chain carries TRBV13 and TRBJ2-7; 7 nucleotides line up with TRBD2. V lost 4 bases, J lost 6 bases, and 6 bases stayed unmatched. CDR1 and CDR2 from the germline V gene are PRHDT and FYEKMQ (reference sequence). The CDR3 contains 13 residues. The CDR3 here is CASSSRLASEQYF. The CDR3 coding sequence is TGTGCCAGCAGCTCCCGACTAGCTAGCGAGCAGTACTTC.

This clonotype was seen a few times. The chain recombines TRBV7-9 with TRBJ2-7; D perhaps matches TRBD1 (6 bases). The V end lost 0 bases, the J end lost 0 bases, and 18 bases lay between the germline ends. In germline, CDR1 is SEHNR, CDR2 FQNEAQ (reference sequence). The CDR3 covers 18 residues. The CDR3 protein is CASSLAPSTGSSSYEQYF. CDR3 coding DNA: TGTGCCAGCAGCTTAGCGCCTTCAACAGGGAGCAGCTCCTACGAGCAGTACTTC. The complete variable domain, with remaining parts taken from reference TRBV7-9 and TRBJ2-7, reads DTGVSQNPRHKITKRGQNVTFRCDPISEHNRLYWYRQTLGQGPEFLTYFQNEAQLEKSRLLSDRFSAERPKGSFSTLEIQRTEQGDSAMYLCASSLAPSTGSSSYEQYFGPGTRLTVT.

There are a few counts of this clonotype. The chain recombines TRBV4-2 with TRBJ1-2; perhaps TRBD1 as D (5 bases). This CDR3 contains 16 residues. In germline, CDR1 is LGHNA, CDR2 YNFKEQ. The germline V and J ends were trimmed by 0 bases and 4 bases, with 15 bases remaining between them. The CDR3 loop is CASSQDPGGDPYGYTF. CDR3 bases: TGTGCCAGCAGCCAAGATCCGGGGGGGGACCCCTATGGCTACACCTTC.

V usage is TRBV29-1 and J usage is TRBJ2-2, with a weak D call TRBD2 (7 bases). V lost 1 base and J 3 bases, leaving 12 bases between the germline ends. From germline, CDR1 is SQVTM and CDR2 ANQGSEA. CDR3 size: 15 residues. The CDR3 DNA reads as TGCAGCGTTGAAGCGGGGGGCAGATACACCGGGGAGCTGTTTTTT. It encodes CSVEAGGRYTGELFF.

The table lists this clonotype with a few counts. The J gene is TRBJ2-3, the V gene TRBV7-8; D is unclear. CDR3 length: 15 amino acids. Germline CDR1 and CDR2: SGHVS and FQNEAQ. The V gene lost 5 bases and the J gene lost 3 bases, with 15 bases spanning the gap. As DNA, the CDR3 is TGTGCCAGCAGCCCCGAGTTACGGAGTACAGATACGCAGTATTTT. Translation: CASSPELRSTDTQYF.

In this sample, this clonotype turned up many times. The rearrangement joins TRBV4-3 to TRBJ2-1; D tentatively reads TRBD1 or TRBD2 (6 bases each). The germline gives CDR1 LGHNA, CDR2 YSLEER. The CDR3 has 16 amino acids. With 0 bases removed from V and 6 bases from J, the gap between germline ends came to 15 bases. For the CDR3, the DNA is TGCGCCAGCAGCCAAGACGGGGGCAGGGGAGGCAATGAGCAGTTCTTC. The encoded protein is CASSQDGGRGGNEQFF.

This clonotype has just a few counts. The J gene is TRBJ1-6, the V gene TRBV12-3 or TRBV12-4, with D perhaps matching TRBD1 (5 bases). Trimming cost V 7 bases and J 6 bases, with 13 bases left between them. The length of the CDR3 is 14 residues. The CDR3 is CASTIGVPNSPLHF. The DNA of the CDR3 is TGTGCCAGCACCATAGGGGTTCCTAATTCACCCCTCCACTTT.

This clonotype has at least ten counts. The V call is TRBV29-1, the J call TRBJ1-1; D is possibly TRBD1 (5 bases). From germline, CDR1 is SQVTM and CDR2 ANQGSEA. CDR3 length: 11 residues. With 4 bases removed from V and 8 bases from J, the gap between germline ends came to 11 bases. In nucleotides, the CDR3 is TGCAGCGTTGTTTGGGGGATCGAAGCTTTCTTT. Protein: CSVVWGIEAFF.

This clonotype has more than one count but fewer than ten. The CDR3 spells CASSSTGGGKENTEAFF. In DNA form, the CDR3 reads TGTGCCAGCAGTTCCACAGGGGGCGGAAAAGAGAACACTGAAGCTTTCTTT. The chain is built from TRBV28 and TRBJ1-1; 9 nucleotides align to TRBD1. Unmatched junction bases numbered 10, after V lost 4 bases and J lost 1 base. The CDR3 sequence is 17 residues long. The germline CDR1 and CDR2 sequences are MDHEN and SYDVKM.

This sequence joins TRBV6-5 and TRBJ1-1, with 9 bases fitting TRBD1. CDR3 size: 17 residues. V gave up 2 bases and J gave up 2 bases; unmatched junction bases: 9. Germline V gene data show CDR1 as MNHEY and CDR2 as SVGAGI. The CDR3 nucleotides read TGTGCCAGCAGTTACCCTAAACGGACAGGGGATAACACTGAAGCTTTCTTT. It translates to CASSYPKRTGDNTEAFF.

The genes are TRBV12-3 or TRBV12-4 and TRBJ2-5; D gene uncertain. V was cut by 5 bases and J by 2 bases, with 12 bases left in between. The CDR3 covers 14 residues. CDR3 sequence (DNA): TGTGCCAGCAGTAGCCCTGGGGTACAAGAGACCCAGTACTTC. It translates to CASSSPGVQETQYF.

V gene TRBV4-1 combines with J gene TRBJ2-7, with D maybe TRBD1 (5 bases). CDR1 and CDR2 from the germline V gene are MGHRA and YSYEKL. This CDR3 spans 15 amino acids. V lost 1 base and J 0 bases, leaving 10 bases between the germline ends. The CDR3 nucleotides read TGCGCCAGCAGCCAAGGACAGACGAGCTCCTACGAGCAGTACTTC. It translates to CASSQGQTSSYEQYF.

This clonotype turned up a few times. The chain uses TRBV7-3 and TRBJ2-2; tentative D call: TRBD2 (7 bases). Trimming removed 2 bases at V and 0 bases at J, with 13 bases between. The CDR3 runs to 17 residues. CDR1 and CDR2 (germline): SGHTA, FQGTGA. The CDR3 nucleotides read TGTGCCAGCAGCTTACCCCCGGGGGGCTCGAACACCGGGGAGCTGTTTTTT. Translation gives CASSLPPGGSNTGELFF.

V gene TRBV5-6 combines with J gene TRBJ2-3, with D maybe TRBD2 (5 bases). Germline assignment: CDR1 SGHDT and CDR2 YYEEEE. This CDR3 has 12 amino acids. V was clipped by 2 bases and J by 6 bases, with 7 bases between them. The CDR3 loop reads CASSLREDTQYF. The CDR3 region has the DNA TGTGCCAGCAGCTTAAGGGAGGATACGCAGTATTTT.

This clonotype was seen only a few times. The V gene is TRBV20-1, the J gene TRBJ2-1; 12 bases match TRBD2. The germline gives CDR1 DFQATT, CDR2 SNEGSKA (reference sequence). After removal of 2 bases from V and 0 bases from J, the junction contained 11 bases not matched to a gene. The CDR3 sequence is 19 residues long. The DNA of the CDR3 is TGCAGTGCTAGACCCCCTCGGGCTAGCGGGAGGGGCTCCTACAATGAGCAGTTCTTC. Encoded protein: CSARPPRASGRGSYNEQFF.